Each of the 9 T cell receptor beta chains below was sequenced from the same sample in a study of technical replicates of blood from a few donors. The data were produced by immunoSEQ multiplex PCR, yet TCRdb's version contains in-frame clones alone and is incomplete. The table shows about 88,000 clones, with roughly 94% occurring only once. The material sequenced was T cells isolated from PBMCs. The origin of the receptors is a human donor in good health.

This sequence joins TRBV11-2 and TRBJ1-1; D is undetermined. The CDR3 has 15 residues. The V gene's germline CDR1 is SGHAT and CDR2 FQNNGV. Trimming stripped 0 bases from V and 5 bases from J, with 13 bases between. In nucleotides, the CDR3 is TGTGCCAGCAGCTTAGATTGGGTAGGGAGTACTGAAGCTTTCTTT. Translated, it gives CASSLDWVGSTEAFF.

This clone showed up just once. The chain joins TRBV14 to TRBJ1-1; no clear D. The CDR3 has 17 amino acids. Germline V gives CDR1 SGHDN, CDR2 FVKESK. Trimming removed 0 bases from V and 6 bases from J, with 20 bases in between. The chain's CDR3 is CASSQEILQAQASEAFF. The CDR3, as DNA: TGTGCCAGCAGCCAAGAAATTCTCCAGGCACAAGCCTCTGAAGCTTTCTTT.

The chain recombines TRBV7-2 with TRBJ2-5, with D maybe TRBD1 (5 bases). Trimming removed 5 bases at V and 4 bases at J, with 14 bases between. CDR1 is SGHTA, CDR2 FQGNSA, per germline. CDR3 length: 14 amino acids. CDR3 bases: TGTGCCAGCAGCCTCCAGGGAAATGGAGAGACCCAGTACTTC. Translation: CASSLQGNGETQYF.

The V call is TRBV21-1, the J call TRBJ1-5. TRBV21-1 is noted as a pseudogene. This CDR3 spans 18 amino acids. The CDR3 spells CASSKALVKGAPYQPQHF. The CDR3 DNA reads TGTGCCAGCAGCAAAGCTCTCGTGAAGGGAGCGCCATATCAGCCCCAGCATTTT.

The chain has TRBV2 and TRBJ1-1, with D uncertain. The CDR3 contains 12 residues. Germline V gene sequence: CDR1 SNHLY, CDR2 FYNNEI. Trimming cost V 1 base and J 4 bases, with 4 bases left between them. The CDR3 region has the DNA TGTGCCAGCAGTGAAGACTTCACTGAAGCTTTCTTT. Translation: CASSEDFTEAFF.

As DNA, the CDR3 is TGTGCCAGCAGCCTACAGGGGTCTGGCTACACCTTC. It is translated as CASSLQGSGYTF. V and J are TRBV6-5 and TRBJ1-2; 7 bases are shared with TRBD1. J was trimmed by 7 bases and V by 6 bases; bases with no gene match: 5. Per the germline V gene, CDR1 is MNHEY and CDR2 is SVGAGI. The CDR3 is 12 amino acids.

V and J are TRBV9 and TRBJ2-3, with 8 bases aligning to TRBD2. Germline CDR1 is SGDLS and CDR2 is YYNGEE. Trimming took 5 bases from V and 1 from J; bases not matched to a gene: 6. The CDR3 covers 15 residues. The DNA of the CDR3 is TGTGCCAGCAGTTTTAGCGGGACTGGCACAGATACGCAGTATTTT. This translates into CASSFSGTGTDTQYF.

The V gene is TRBV5-1, the J gene TRBJ1-3, with TRBD1 matching over 10 bases. The germline V gene encodes CDR1 SGHRS and CDR2 YFSETQ. The CDR3 loop spans 15 amino acids. After removal of 5 bases from V and 3 bases from J, the junction contained 5 bases not matched to a gene. Here the CDR3 reads CASSRQGADGNTIYF. The CDR3, as DNA: TGCGCCAGCAGTCGACAGGGGGCTGATGGAAACACCATATATTTT.

This chain joins TRBV5-4 and TRBJ2-7; D is uncertain. Germline V CDR1 and CDR2: SGHNT, YYREEE (reference sequence). The CDR3 consists of 13 residues. V lost 4 bases and J lost 2, with 10 bases in between. CDR3 amino acids: CASSPTPTYEQYF. The CDR3 nucleotides are TGTGCCAGCAGCCCGACTCCTACCTACGAGCAGTACTTC. Using reference TRBV5-4 and TRBJ2-7 for the parts outside the CDR3, the full variable domain is ETGVTQSPTHLIKTRGQQVTLRCSSQSGHNTVSWYQQALGQGPQFIFQYYREEENGRGNFPPRFSGLQFPNYSSELNVNALELDDSALYLCASSPTPTYEQYFGPGTRLTVT.